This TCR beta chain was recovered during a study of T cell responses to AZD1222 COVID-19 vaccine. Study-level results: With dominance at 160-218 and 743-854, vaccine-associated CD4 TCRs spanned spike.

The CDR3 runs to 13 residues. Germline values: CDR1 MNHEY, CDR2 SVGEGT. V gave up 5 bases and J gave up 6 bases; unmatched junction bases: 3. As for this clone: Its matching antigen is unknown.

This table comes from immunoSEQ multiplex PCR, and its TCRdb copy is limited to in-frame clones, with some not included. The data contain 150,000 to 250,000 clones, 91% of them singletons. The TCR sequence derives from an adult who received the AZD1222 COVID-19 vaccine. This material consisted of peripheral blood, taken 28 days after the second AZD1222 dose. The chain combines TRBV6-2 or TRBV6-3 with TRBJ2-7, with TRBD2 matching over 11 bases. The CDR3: CASSLAGGGEQYF. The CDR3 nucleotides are TGTGCCAGCAGTCTAGCGGGAGGAGGCGAGCAGTACTTC.